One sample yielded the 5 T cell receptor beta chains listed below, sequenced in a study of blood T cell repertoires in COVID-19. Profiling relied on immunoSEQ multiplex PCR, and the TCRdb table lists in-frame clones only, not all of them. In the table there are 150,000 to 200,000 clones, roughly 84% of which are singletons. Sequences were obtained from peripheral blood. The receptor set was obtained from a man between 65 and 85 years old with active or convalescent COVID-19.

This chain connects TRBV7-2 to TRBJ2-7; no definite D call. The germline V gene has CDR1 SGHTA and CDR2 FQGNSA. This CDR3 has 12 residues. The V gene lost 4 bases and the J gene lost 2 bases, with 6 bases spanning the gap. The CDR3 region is CASSSTTYEQYF. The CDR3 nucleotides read TGTGCCAGCAGCTCAACTACCTACGAGCAGTACTTC.

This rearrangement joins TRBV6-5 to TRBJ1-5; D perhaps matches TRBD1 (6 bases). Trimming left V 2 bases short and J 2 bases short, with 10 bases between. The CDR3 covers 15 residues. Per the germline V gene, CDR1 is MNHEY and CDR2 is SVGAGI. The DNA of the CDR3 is TGTGCCAGCAGTTACGGGGGCTCTGGCAATCAGCCCCAGCATTTT. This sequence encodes CASSYGGSGNQPQHF.

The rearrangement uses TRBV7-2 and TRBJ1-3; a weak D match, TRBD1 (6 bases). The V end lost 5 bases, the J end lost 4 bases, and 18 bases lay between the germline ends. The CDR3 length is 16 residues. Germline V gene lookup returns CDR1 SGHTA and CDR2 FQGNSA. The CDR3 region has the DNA TGTGCCAGCAGCACAGGGACCCAAACCTTCGGAAACACCATATATTTT. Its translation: CASSTGTQTFGNTIYF.

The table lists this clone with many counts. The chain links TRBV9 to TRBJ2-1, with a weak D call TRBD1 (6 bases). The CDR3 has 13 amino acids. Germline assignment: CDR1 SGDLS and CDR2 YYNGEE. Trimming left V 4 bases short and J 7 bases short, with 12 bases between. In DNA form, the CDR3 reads TGTGCCAGCAGCCCTCAGGGGTTTAATGAGCAGTTCTTC. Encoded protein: CASSPQGFNEQFF.

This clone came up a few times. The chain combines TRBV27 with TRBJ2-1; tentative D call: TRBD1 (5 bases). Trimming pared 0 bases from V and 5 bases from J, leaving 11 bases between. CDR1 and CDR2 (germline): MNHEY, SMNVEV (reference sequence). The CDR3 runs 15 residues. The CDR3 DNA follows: TGTGCCAGCAGTTTATCGGGGCCCCCAGACAATGAGCAGTTCTTC. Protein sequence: CASSLSGPPDNEQFF.